The 11 T cell receptor beta chains listed next were all sequenced from one sample in a study of radiation and T cells in renal cell carcinoma (dated by TCRdb to the early 2020s). Sample time point, as interpreted from the label and publication: tumor resected at nephrectomy. The treatment or condition label corresponds to: 15 Gy SBRT to primary tumor, nephrectomy 4 weeks later. Library preparation used the immunoSEQ multiplex PCR assay. TCRdb provides this immuneACCESS table in a form limited to in-frame rearrangements. Some clones are lacking; in checked studies, under half of them reflect an unresolved V gene, and why the rest are absent is not known. The sample includes some 14,000 clones, with around 66% observed a single time. The biggest ten clones account for around 27% of the sample. The sequencing used tumor tissue, collected from a patient whose treatment included radiotherapy and nephrectomy. Receptors were obtained from a woman between 70 and 85 years old with renal cell carcinoma.

This clone came up many times. CDR3 sequence reads: CASKSFNALSGNTIYF. The CDR3 DNA reads as TGTGCCAGTAAGAGTTTCAATGCTCTCTCTGGAAACACCATATATTTT. The chain employs TRBV19 and TRBJ1-3; D remains ambiguous. V lost 7 bases and J lost 0, with 16 bases in between. The germline V gene has CDR1 LNHDA and CDR2 SQIVND (reference sequence). CDR3 length: 16 residues.

The genes are TRBV5-1 and TRBJ2-1; 12 positions match TRBD2. The V gene end was trimmed by 4 bases and the J gene end by 6 bases; junction bases not matched to a gene: 8. Per the germline V gene, CDR1 is SGHRS and CDR2 is YFSETQ. This CDR3 has 16 amino acids. The CDR3 DNA is TGCGCCAGCAGCCCGGCTACTAGCGGGGGGACCAATGAGCAGTTCTTC. It yields the protein CASSPATSGGTNEQFF.

DNA of the CDR3: TGTGCCTGGAGCCGGGACTCCATGAACACTGAAGCTTTCTTT. It translates to CAWSRDSMNTEAFF. The chain recombines TRBV30 with TRBJ1-1; tentatively, D is TRBD1 (5 bases). Germline CDR1 GTSNPN, CDR2 SVGIG (reference sequence). The V end lost 3 bases, the J end lost 0 bases, and 11 bases lay between the germline ends. The CDR3 has 14 residues.

This chain joins TRBV9 and TRBJ2-2; 8 positions agree with TRBD2. Germline CDR1 reads SGDLS; CDR2 reads YYNGEE. The trim removed 5 bases at V and 7 bases at J, leaving 4 bases unmatched. The CDR3 runs to 13 residues. CDR3 sequence reads: CASSTSGSGELFF. The CDR3 nucleotides read TGTGCCAGCAGTACTAGCGGAAGCGGGGAGCTGTTTTTT.

The genes are TRBV19 and TRBJ1-2, with a possible D match to TRBD1 (6 bases). CDR3 length: 16 amino acids. Germline lookup yields CDR1 LNHDA and CDR2 SQIVND (reference sequence). V was trimmed by 6 bases and J by 0 bases, leaving 17 bases between them. The CDR3 nucleotides are TGTGCCAGTAGCACTCCGGGCGGGGGCGCTAACTATGGCTACACCTTC. It encodes CASSTPGGGANYGYTF.

This clone showed up just once. V and J are TRBV5-1 and TRBJ1-2; 8 nucleotides align to TRBD1. J lost 2 bases, V lost 6 bases, and 6 bases had no gene match. The germline gives CDR1 SGHRS, CDR2 YFSETQ. The CDR3 runs 14 residues. The CDR3 region is CASTGQGGNYGYTF. CDR3 bases: TGCGCCAGCACTGGACAGGGAGGAAACTATGGCTACACCTTC.

Written as DNA, the CDR3 is TGTGCCAGCAGCCAAGGCGGGGGCTCCTACAATGAGCAGTTCTTC. It codes for CASSQGGGSYNEQFF. V is TRBV4-2 and J is TRBJ2-1; TRBD2 aligns across 7 bases. The CDR3 covers 15 residues. V lost 1 base to trimming and J lost 0 bases; unmatched junction nucleotides: 0. Germline CDR1 reads LGHNA; CDR2 reads YNFKEQ.

As regards this clone: This probably arose from a read error, given a far larger clone one base away. J is TRBJ1-2 and V is TRBV5-2; the table's D gene call, TRBD1, was not cross checked with the DNA. TRBV5-2 is designated a pseudogene. This CDR3 spans 14 amino acids. This CDR3 is CASSQAQGAYGYTF. In nucleotides, the CDR3 is TGTGCCAGCAGCCAAGCACAGGGTGCCTATGGCTACACCTTC.

The chain links TRBV5-1 to TRBJ2-3; possible D gene TRBD2, 5 bases. Germline CDR1 SGHRS, CDR2 YFSETQ. This CDR3 is built from 15 residues. With 0 bases removed from V and 4 bases from J, the gap between germline ends came to 12 bases. Here the CDR3 reads CASSLGWGEADTQYF. CDR3 nucleotides: TGCGCCAGCAGCTTGGGGTGGGGAGAGGCAGATACGCAGTATTTT.

V gene TRBV9 combines with J gene TRBJ2-3; 7 bases map to TRBD2. V gave up 0 bases and J gave up 6 bases; unmatched junction bases: 7. This CDR3 contains 15 residues. The germline CDR1 and CDR2 sequences are SGDLS and YYNGEE. The CDR3 DNA sequence: TGTGCCAGCAGCGTAGAGGGAGGGACTGCTGATACGCAGTATTTT. It translates to CASSVEGGTADTQYF.

This chain uses TRBV19 with TRBJ1-2; D is uncertain. CDR3 length equals 11 residues. Trimming pared 5 bases from V and 6 bases from J, leaving 7 bases between. Germline V gene data show CDR1 as LNHDA and CDR2 as SQIVND (reference sequence). The CDR3 is CASSSNDGYTF. The CDR3 DNA follows: TGTGCCAGTAGTTCAAACGATGGCTACACCTTC.